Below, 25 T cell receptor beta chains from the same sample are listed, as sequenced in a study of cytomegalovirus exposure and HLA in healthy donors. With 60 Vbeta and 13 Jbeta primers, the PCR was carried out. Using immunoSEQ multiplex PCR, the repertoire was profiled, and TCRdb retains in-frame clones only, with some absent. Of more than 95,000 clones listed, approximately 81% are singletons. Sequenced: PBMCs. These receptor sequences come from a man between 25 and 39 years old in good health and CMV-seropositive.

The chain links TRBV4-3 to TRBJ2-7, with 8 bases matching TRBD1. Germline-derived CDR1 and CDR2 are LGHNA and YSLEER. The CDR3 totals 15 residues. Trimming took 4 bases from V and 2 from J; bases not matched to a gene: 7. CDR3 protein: CASSLDRGRPYEQYF. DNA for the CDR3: TGCGCCAGCAGCCTCGACAGGGGCCGACCCTACGAGCAGTACTTC.

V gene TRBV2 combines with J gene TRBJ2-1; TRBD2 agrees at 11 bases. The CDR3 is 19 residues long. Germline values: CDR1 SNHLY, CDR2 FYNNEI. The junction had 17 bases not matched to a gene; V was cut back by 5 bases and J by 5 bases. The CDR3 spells CASSLGPVLAGGGNNEQFF. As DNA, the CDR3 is TGTGCCAGCAGTCTTGGGCCCGTTTTAGCGGGAGGGGGGAACAATGAGCAGTTCTTC.

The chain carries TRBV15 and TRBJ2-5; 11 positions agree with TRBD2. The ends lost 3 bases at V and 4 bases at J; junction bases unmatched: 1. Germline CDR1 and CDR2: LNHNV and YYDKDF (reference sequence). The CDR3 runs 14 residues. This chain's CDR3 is CATSSSGGGETQYF. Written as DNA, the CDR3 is TGTGCCACCAGCAGTAGCGGGGGGGGAGAGACCCAGTACTTC. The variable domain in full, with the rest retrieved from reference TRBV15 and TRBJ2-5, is DAMVIQNPRYQVTQFGKPVTLSCSQTLNHNVMYWYQQKSSQAPKLLFHYYDKDFNNEADTPDNFQSRRPNTSFCFLDIRSPGLGDTAMYLCATSSSGGGETQYFGPGTRLLVL.

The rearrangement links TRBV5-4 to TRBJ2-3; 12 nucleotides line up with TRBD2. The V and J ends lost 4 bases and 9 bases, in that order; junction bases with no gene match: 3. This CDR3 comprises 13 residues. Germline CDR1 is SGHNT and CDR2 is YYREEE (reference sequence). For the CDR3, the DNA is TGTGCCAGCAGCCTAGCGGGGGGGGAGACGCAGTATTTT. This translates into CASSLAGGETQYF.

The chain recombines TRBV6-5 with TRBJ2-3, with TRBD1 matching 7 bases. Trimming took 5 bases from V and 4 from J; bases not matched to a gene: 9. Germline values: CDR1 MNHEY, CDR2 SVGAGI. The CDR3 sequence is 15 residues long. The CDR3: CASSHASDRSDTQYF. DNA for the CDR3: TGTGCCAGCAGTCACGCTTCGGACAGGTCAGATACGCAGTATTTT.

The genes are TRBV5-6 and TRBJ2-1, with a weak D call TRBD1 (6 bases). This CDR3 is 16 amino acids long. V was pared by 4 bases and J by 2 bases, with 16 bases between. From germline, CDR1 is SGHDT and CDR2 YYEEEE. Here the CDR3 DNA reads TGTGCCAGCAGCCCGCCAGGGGAATTCGCCTACAATGAGCAGTTCTTC. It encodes CASSPPGEFAYNEQFF.

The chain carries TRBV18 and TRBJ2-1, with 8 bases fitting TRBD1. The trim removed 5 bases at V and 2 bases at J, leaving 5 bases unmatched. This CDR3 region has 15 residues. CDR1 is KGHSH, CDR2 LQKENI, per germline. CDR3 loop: CASSNGQGAYNEQFF. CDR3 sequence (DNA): TGTGCCAGCTCAAATGGACAGGGAGCCTACAATGAGCAGTTCTTC. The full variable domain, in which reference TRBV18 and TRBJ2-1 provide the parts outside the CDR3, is NAGVMQNPRHLVRRRGQEARLRCSPMKGHSHVYWYRQLPEEGLKFMVYLQKENIIDESGMPKERFSAEFPKEGPSILRIQQVVRGDSAAYFCASSNGQGAYNEQFFGPGTRLTVL.

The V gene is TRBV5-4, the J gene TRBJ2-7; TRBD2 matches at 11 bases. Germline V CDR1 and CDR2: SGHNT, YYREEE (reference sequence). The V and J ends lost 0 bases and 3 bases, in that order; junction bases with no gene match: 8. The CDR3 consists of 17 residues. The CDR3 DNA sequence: TGTGCCAGCAGCTTGGGCACTAGCGGGGGCGCAGACTACGAGCAGTACTTC. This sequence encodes CASSLGTSGGADYEQYF.

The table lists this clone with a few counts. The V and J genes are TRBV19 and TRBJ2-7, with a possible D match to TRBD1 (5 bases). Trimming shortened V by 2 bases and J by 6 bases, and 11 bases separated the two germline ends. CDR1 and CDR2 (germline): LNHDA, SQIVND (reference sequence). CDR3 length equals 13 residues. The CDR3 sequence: CASSIFWGGEQYF. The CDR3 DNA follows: TGTGCCAGTAGTATATTCTGGGGCGGCGAGCAGTACTTC. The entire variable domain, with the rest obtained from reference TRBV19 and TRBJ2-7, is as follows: DGGITQSPKYLFRKEGQNVTLSCEQNLNHDAMYWYRQDPGQGLRLIYYSQIVNDFQKGDIAEGYSVSREKKESFPLTVTSAQKNPTAFYLCASSIFWGGEQYFGPGTRLTVT.

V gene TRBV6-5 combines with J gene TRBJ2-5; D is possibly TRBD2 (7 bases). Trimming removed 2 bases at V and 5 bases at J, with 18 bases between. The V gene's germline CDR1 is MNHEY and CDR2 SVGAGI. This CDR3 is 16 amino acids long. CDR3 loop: CASSYPGLGGGETQYF. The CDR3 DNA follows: TGTGCCAGCAGTTACCCAGGACTAGGGGGTGGCGAGACCCAGTACTTC.

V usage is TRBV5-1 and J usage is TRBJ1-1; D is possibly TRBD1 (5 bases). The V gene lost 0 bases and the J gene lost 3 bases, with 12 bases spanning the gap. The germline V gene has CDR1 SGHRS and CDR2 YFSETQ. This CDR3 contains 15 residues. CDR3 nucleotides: TGCGCCAGCAGCTTGGACGGGGGAGAGGACACTGAAGCTTTCTTT. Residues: CASSLDGGEDTEAFF.

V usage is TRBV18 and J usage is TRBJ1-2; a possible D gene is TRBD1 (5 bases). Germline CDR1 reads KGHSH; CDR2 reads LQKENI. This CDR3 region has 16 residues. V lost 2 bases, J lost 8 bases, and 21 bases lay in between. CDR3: CASSPVWLGPLPGYTF. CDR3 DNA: TGTGCCAGCTCACCAGTGTGGCTGGGGCCTTTGCCCGGCTACACCTTC.

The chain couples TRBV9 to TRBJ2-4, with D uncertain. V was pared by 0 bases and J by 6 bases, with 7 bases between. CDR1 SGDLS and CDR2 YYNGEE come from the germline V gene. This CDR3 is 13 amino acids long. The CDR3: CASSVGSGNIQYF. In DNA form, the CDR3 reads TGTGCCAGCAGCGTAGGTTCGGGAAACATTCAGTACTTC.

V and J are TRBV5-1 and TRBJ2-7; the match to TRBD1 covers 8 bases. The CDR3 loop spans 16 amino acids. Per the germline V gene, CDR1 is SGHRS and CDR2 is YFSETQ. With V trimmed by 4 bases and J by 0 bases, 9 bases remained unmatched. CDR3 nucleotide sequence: TGCGCCAGCAGCGTCATGACAGGGGCGGCCTCCTACGAGCAGTACTTC. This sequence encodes CASSVMTGAASYEQYF.

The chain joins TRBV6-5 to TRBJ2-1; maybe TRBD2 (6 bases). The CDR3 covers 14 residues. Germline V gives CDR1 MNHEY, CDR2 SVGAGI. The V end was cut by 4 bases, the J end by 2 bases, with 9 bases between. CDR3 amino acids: CASSSGGPYNEQFF. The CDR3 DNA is TGTGCCAGCAGTTCCGGGGGACCCTACAATGAGCAGTTCTTC.

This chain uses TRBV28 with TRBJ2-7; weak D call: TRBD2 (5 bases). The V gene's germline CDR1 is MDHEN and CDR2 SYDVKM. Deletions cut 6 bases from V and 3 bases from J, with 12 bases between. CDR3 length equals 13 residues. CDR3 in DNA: TGTGCCAGCAGCACCTTTCGGGACTACGAGCAGTACTTC. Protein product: CASSTFRDYEQYF.

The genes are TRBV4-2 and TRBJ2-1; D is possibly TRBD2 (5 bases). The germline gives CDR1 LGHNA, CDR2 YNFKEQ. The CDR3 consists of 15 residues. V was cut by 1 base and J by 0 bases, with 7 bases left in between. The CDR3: CASSQGEGSYNEQFF. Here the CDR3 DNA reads TGTGCCAGCAGCCAAGGTGAGGGCTCCTACAATGAGCAGTTCTTC.

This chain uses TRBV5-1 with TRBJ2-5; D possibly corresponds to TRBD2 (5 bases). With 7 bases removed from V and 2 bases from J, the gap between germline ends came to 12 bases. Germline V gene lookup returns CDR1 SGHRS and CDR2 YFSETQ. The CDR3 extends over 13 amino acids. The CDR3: CASAPAVQETQYF. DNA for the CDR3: TGCGCCAGCGCCCCAGCGGTTCAAGAGACCCAGTACTTC.

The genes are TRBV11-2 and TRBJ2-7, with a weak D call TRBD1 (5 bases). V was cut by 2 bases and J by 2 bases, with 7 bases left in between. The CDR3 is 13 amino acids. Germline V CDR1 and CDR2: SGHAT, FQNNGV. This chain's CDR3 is CASSLQTAYEQYF. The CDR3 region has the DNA TGTGCCAGCAGCTTACAGACAGCCTACGAGCAGTACTTC. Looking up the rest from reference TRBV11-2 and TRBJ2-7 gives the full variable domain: EAGVAQSPRYKIIEKRQSVAFWCNPISGHATLYWYQQILGQGPKLLIQFQNNGVVDDSQLPKDRFSAERLKGVDSTLKIQPAKLEDSAVYLCASSLQTAYEQYFGPGTRLTVT.

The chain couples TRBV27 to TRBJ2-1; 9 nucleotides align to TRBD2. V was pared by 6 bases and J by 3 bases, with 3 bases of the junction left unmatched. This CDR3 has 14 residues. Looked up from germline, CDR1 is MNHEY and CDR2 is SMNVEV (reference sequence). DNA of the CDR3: TGTGCCAGCAGGGGACTAGCTGGCTACAATGAGCAGTTCTTC. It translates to CASRGLAGYNEQFF.

The CDR3 loop reads CASSLTYNEQFF. The CDR3 coding sequence is TGTGCCAGCAGTTTAACCTACAATGAGCAGTTCTTC. V is TRBV9 and J is TRBJ2-1; D remains ambiguous. There are 12 residues in the CDR3. Germline values: CDR1 SGDLS, CDR2 YYNGEE. Trimming took off 5 bases at V and 2 bases at J, with 5 bases between the two ends.

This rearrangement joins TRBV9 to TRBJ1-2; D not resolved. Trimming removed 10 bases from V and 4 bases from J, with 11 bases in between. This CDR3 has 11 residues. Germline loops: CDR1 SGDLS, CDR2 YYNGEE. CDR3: CAAGGPYGYTF. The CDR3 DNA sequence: TGTGCCGCTGGAGGCCCCTATGGCTACACCTTC.

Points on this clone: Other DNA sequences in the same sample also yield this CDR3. The CDR3 sequence is CAISESSGYTF. DNA of the CDR3: TGTGCCATCAGTGAGTCCTCTGGCTACACCTTC. The V and J genes are TRBV10-3 and TRBJ1-2; D is uncertain. Trimming took off 0 bases at V and 7 bases at J, with 3 bases between the two ends. The length of the CDR3 is 11 residues. Germline V gives CDR1 ENHRY, CDR2 SYGVKD.

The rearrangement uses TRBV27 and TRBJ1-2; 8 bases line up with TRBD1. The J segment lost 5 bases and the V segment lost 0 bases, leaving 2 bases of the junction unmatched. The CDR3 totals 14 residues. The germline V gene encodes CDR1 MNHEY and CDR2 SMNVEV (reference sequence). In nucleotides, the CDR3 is TGTGCCAGCAGTTTATCTACAGGGGGTTATGGCTACACCTTC. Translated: CASSLSTGGYGYTF.

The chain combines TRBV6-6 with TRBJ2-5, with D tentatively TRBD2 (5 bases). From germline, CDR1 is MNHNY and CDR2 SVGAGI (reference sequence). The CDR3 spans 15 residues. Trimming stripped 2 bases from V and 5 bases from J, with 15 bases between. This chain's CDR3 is CASSYADSRQETQYF. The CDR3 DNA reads TGTGCCAGCAGTTACGCGGACTCCCGCCAGGAGACCCAGTACTTC.